What follows are 12 T cell receptor beta chains derived from one specimen sequenced in a study of T cell repertoires in cytomegalovirus infection. One entry per CDR3 protein results from TCRdb running MiXCR on the reads. The sample has about 300,000 distinct CDR3 sequences; approximately 10% are singletons. The material sequenced was PBMCs. The origin of the receptors is a human donor in good health (CMV status not recorded). Some clones in this sample may be carry-over from other donors' samples.

This clonotype was recorded many times. The J gene is TRBJ2-2, the V gene TRBV12-3 or TRBV12-4, with D perhaps matching TRBD1 (5 bases). This CDR3 is built from 16 residues. V lost 3 bases and J lost 1, with 12 bases in between. CDR3 protein: CASSFLGRENTGELFF. CDR3 bases: TGTGCCAGCAGTTTTCTCGGCAGGGAGAACACCGGGGAGCTGTTTTTT.

This clonotype came up many times. The gene calls are TRBV14 and TRBJ1-1; D remains ambiguous. V was shortened by 1 base and J by 4 bases, with 10 bases between the two germline ends. Germline CDR1 and CDR2: SGHDN and FVKESK. This CDR3 contains 14 residues. CDR3 sequence (DNA): TGTGCCAGCAGCCAAGTATTCGGGCTCACTGAAGCTTTCTTT. This codes for CASSQVFGLTEAFF.

This clonotype was observed many times. The CDR3 protein is CASSPYSSDRQFF. The DNA for the CDR3 is TGTGCCAGCAGCCCGTACAGTTCCGACCGGCAGTTCTTC. This chain connects TRBV7-9 to TRBJ2-1, with D hard to call. The CDR3 is 13 residues long. Trimming took off 5 bases at V and 12 bases at J, with 17 bases between the two ends. CDR1 is SEHNR, CDR2 FQNEAQ, per germline (reference sequence). Drawing the rest from reference TRBV7-9 and TRBJ2-1, the complete variable domain is DTGVSQNPRHKITKRGQNVTFRCDPISEHNRLYWYRQTLGQGPEFLTYFQNEAQLEKSRLLSDRFSAERPKGSFSTLEIQRTEQGDSAMYLCASSPYSSDRQFFGPGTRLTVL.

This clonotype was seen ten or more times. V usage is TRBV6-5 and J usage is TRBJ2-7; no firm D call. There are 13 residues in the CDR3. Trimming stripped 0 bases from V and 6 bases from J, with 9 bases between. Looked up from germline, CDR1 is MNHEY and CDR2 is SVGAGI. The CDR3: CASSYSSGTEQYV. The CDR3 coding sequence is TGTGCCAGCAGTTACTCCTCAGGAACCGAGCAGTACGTC.

This clonotype has a handful of counts. This chain connects TRBV28 to TRBJ2-6; 9 nucleotides match TRBD1. After removal of 4 bases from V and 4 bases from J, the junction contained 2 bases not matched to a gene. The CDR3 consists of 15 residues. The germline V gene encodes CDR1 MDHEN and CDR2 SYDVKM. Here the CDR3 reads CASSSQGAGANVLTF. CDR3 in DNA: TGTGCCAGCAGTTCACAGGGGGCCGGGGCCAACGTCCTGACTTTC.

This clonotype was recorded at least ten times. The rearrangement joins TRBV6-2 or TRBV6-3 to TRBJ2-5; 8 nucleotides match TRBD1. The CDR3 is 16 amino acids. Germline CDR1 is MNHEY and CDR2 is SVGEGT. Trimming removed 2 bases from V and 1 base from J; junction bases left unmatched: 6. This CDR3 reads CASSYGGTGSQETQYF. The CDR3 region has the DNA TGTGCCAGCAGTTACGGGGGGACAGGATCCCAAGAGACCCAGTACTTC.

Ten or more counts support this clonotype. CDR3 in DNA: TGTGCCAGCAGCTTAGCACGGGGGGGCCCAGAGACCCAGTACTTC. This sequence encodes CASSLARGGPETQYF. The chain recombines TRBV7-2 with TRBJ2-5; 8 nucleotides line up with TRBD2. The V gene end was trimmed by 0 bases and the J gene end by 4 bases; junction bases not matched to a gene: 4. The CDR3 spans 15 residues. Germline-derived CDR1 and CDR2 are SGHTA and FQGNSA.

This sequence joins TRBV18 and TRBJ1-1; D perhaps matches TRBD1 (6 bases). The CDR3 covers 11 residues. The germline V gene has CDR1 KGHSH and CDR2 LQKENI. The V and J ends lost 7 bases and 8 bases respectively, with 11 bases between them. CDR3 sequence (DNA): TGTGCCAGCTTACAGGGAACCGAAGCTTTCTTT. The encoded protein is CASLQGTEAFF.

This clonotype showed up many times. J is TRBJ1-1 and V is TRBV7-3, with D possibly matching TRBD1 (6 bases). The germline gives CDR1 SGHTA, CDR2 FQGTGA. The CDR3 spans 15 residues. V was clipped by 0 bases and J by 1 base, with 9 bases between them. The CDR3 loop reads CASSLTLDRNTEAFF. For the CDR3, the DNA is TGTGCCAGCAGCTTAACGTTGGACAGGAACACTGAAGCTTTCTTT.

This clonotype appeared many times. The chain recombines TRBV20-1 with TRBJ1-6; 7 nucleotides agree with TRBD1. V trimming: 0 bases; J trimming: 8 bases; junction bases outside the gene matches: 10. CDR1 is DFQATT and CDR2 is SNEGSKA in the germline V gene (reference sequence). CDR3 size: 16 residues. This chain's CDR3 is CSARDQLEGAHSPLHF. CDR3 DNA: TGCAGTGCTAGAGACCAACTTGAGGGGGCACATTCACCCCTCCACTTT.

The V call is TRBV15, the J call TRBJ2-1; 10 bases line up with TRBD1. The length of the CDR3 is 15 residues. The V gene end was trimmed by 0 bases and the J gene end by 7 bases; junction bases not matched to a gene: 3. CDR1 is LNHNV, CDR2 YYDKDF, per germline (reference sequence). CDR3 in DNA: TGTGCCACCAGCAGAGATTGGGACAGGGGTAATGAGCAGTTCTTC. Its translation is CATSRDWDRGNEQFF.

The sample holds a few counts of this clonotype. A single base separates this from a much larger clone, so it may be a read error. The J gene is TRBJ2-7, the V gene TRBV5-8; 8 bases are a match to TRBD1. The CDR3 is 12 residues long. Trimming at V came to 4 bases and at J to 5 bases, leaving 2 bases not matched to a gene. Germline V gene sequence: CDR1 SGHTS, CDR2 YDEGEE. Written as DNA, the CDR3 is TGTGCCAGCAGCCGGACAGGGAACGAGCAGTACGTC. Amino acid sequence: CASSRTGNEQYV.